These T cell receptor beta chains were read from a single sample in a study of regulatory T cells in long-lasting Graves disease. MiXCR, applied by TCRdb to the multiplex PCR reads, yields one record per CDR3 protein. The table includes 400,000 to 500,000 distinct CDR3 sequences, around a fifth detected once. Sequencing used peripheral blood mononuclear cells (PBMCs), obtained when the disease was refractory, from a patient treated with antithyroid drugs. These receptors all come from a female donor with Graves disease. CDR3s include the opening cysteine and the closing phenylalanine or tryptophan. Fields, in order: V gene, J gene, D gene, clone size, CDR3 DNA, CDR3 protein. The D gene is left open where the match is weak. Expanded clones are given a class, and other clones once, few, many or no size at all.

>TRBV29-1|TRBJ2-7|TRBD2|few
TGCAGCGTTGAAGCCTCTAGCGGGAGCCGCCTCTCCTACGAGCAGTACTTC
CSVEASSGSRLSYEQYF
>TRBV5-1|TRBJ2-7|TRBD1|many
TGCGCCAGCAGCCCCACGACAGGGGGGACCTACGAGCAGTACTTC
CASSPTTGGTYEQYF
>TRBV7-9|TRBJ2-1|TRBD2|.
TGTGCCAGCAGCTTAGTTCTTGGGGGGGTCAGGGAGAATGAGCAGTTCTTC
CASSLVLGGVRENEQFF
>TRBV20-1|TRBJ1-1|TRBD1|.
TGCAGTGCTAAATCAGACAGGGAGGCTGAAGCTTTCTTT
CSAKSDREAEAFF
>TRBV7-9|TRBJ2-2|TRBD2|once
TGTGCCAGCAGCTTACCCCGACTAGCGGGAGGCCACGGGGAGCTGTTTTTT
CASSLPRLAGGHGELFF
>TRBV18|TRBJ1-1|.|few
TGTGCCAGCTCACCATACGACCCGAACACTGAAGCTTTCTTT
CASSPYDPNTEAFF
>TRBV15|TRBJ2-2|TRBD2|.
TGTGCCACCAGCAGAGATCTAGGGAGGGGTTCCGGGGAGCTGTTTTTT
CATSRDLGRGSGELFF
>TRBV3-1|TRBJ1-1|.|.
TGTGCCAGCAGCCTCACCGCGTCTGTTGAAGCTTTCTTT
CASSLTASVEAFF
>TRBV2|TRBJ2-7|TRBD2|many
TGTGCCAGCAATCCGCTAGCGGGAACCTACGAGCAGTACTTC
CASNPLAGTYEQYF
>TRBV20-1|TRBJ2-7|TRBD2|.
TGCAGTGCTCCACCGGGACTAGCGGAGGCCTACTCCTACGAGCAGTACTTC
CSAPPGLAEAYSYEQYF
>TRBV9|TRBJ2-5|TRBD2|few
TGTGCCAGCAGCGTAGGATCTAGCGGGACGGCCCAAGAGACCCAGTACTTC
CASSVGSSGTAQETQYF
>TRBV20-1|TRBJ2-1|TRBD2|.
TGCAGTGCTAGAGATCTACGGGAGGGATCCTACAATGAGCAGTTCTTC
CSARDLREGSYNEQFF
>TRBV7-8|TRBJ2-3|.|few
TGTGCCAGCAGCTTAGGCGAGGCGGCATGGGATACGCAGTATTTT
CASSLGEAAWDTQYF
>TRBV9|TRBJ2-5|.|.
TGTGCCAGCAGCGTAGCTCCCACCGGGCAAGAGACCCAGTACTTC
CASSVAPTGQETQYF
>TRBV2|TRBJ1-1|TRBD1|many
TGTGCCAGCAGTGTTTACAGGGGGCCGGTGGCTTTCTTT
CASSVYRGPVAFF
>TRBV24-1|TRBJ1-1|.|few
TGTGCCACCAGTGATGGACAAGAGAACACTGAAGCTTTCTTT
CATSDGQENTEAFF
>TRBV3-1|TRBJ2-7|TRBD2|.
TGTGCCAGCAGCTTCCATAGCGGGAGGGCCATGGGCGAGCAGTACTTC
CASSFHSGRAMGEQYF
>TRBV7-2|TRBJ1-2|.|few
TGTGCCAGCCAAGGGGTTAAGTATGGCTACACCTTC
CASQGVKYGYTF
>TRBV15|TRBJ2-7|TRBD2|many
TGTGCCACCAGCAGAGATAGAGGACTAGCGGGCGAGCAGTACTTC
CATSRDRGLAGEQYF
>TRBV4-1|TRBJ1-4|.|few
TGCGCCAGCAGCCCAACAGAGAAGAGCTTAAATGAAAAACTGTTTTTT
CASSPTEKSLNEKLFF
>TRBV19|TRBJ1-4|TRBD1|few
TGTGCCAGTACGGTGACAGGGACTAATGAAAAACTGTTTTTT
CASTVTGTNEKLFF
>TRBV2|TRBJ2-1|TRBD2|few
TGTGCCAGCAAGAAGACTAGCGGGTCGAATGAGCAGTTCTTC
CASKKTSGSNEQFF
>TRBV28|TRBJ2-1|.|few
TGTGCCAGCACCCCTCTCTCGGAGTACAATGAGCAGTTCTTC
CASTPLSEYNEQFF
>TRBV11-1|TRBJ2-2|.|few
TGTGCCAGCAGCCCCAGGGCCCGATGGGAGCTGTTTTTT
CASSPRARWELFF
>TRBV18|TRBJ1-4|.|many
TGTGCCAGCTCGTCCCGCGATTCGGAAAAACTGTTTTTT
CASSSRDSEKLFF
>TRBV20-1|TRBJ2-7|TRBD2|.
TGCAGTGCTAGGATGACTAGCGGGAGCTCCTACGAGCAGTACTTC
CSARMTSGSSYEQYF
>TRBV12-3/TRBV12-4|TRBJ2-7|TRBD2|many
TGTGCCAGCAGCACTAGCGGGTCGGGCGAGCAGTACTTC
CASSTSGSGEQYF
>TRBV24-1|TRBJ2-6|.|many
TGTGCCACCAGTGCCGCCCGGGGTCGAGCCAACGTCCTGACTTTC
CATSAARGRANVLTF
>TRBV25-1|TRBJ1-1|.|.
TGTGCCAGCAGTGAATATTTTTTGGAAGAAGCTTTCTTT
CASSEYFLEEAFF
>TRBV6-5|TRBJ1-1|.|many
TGTGCCAGCAGTTCGCCAGGAACGAACACTGAAGCTTTCTTT
CASSSPGTNTEAFF
>TRBV6-5|TRBJ2-4|TRBD2|many
TGTGCCAGCAGTTACGAGAGGTCTAGCGGGAGGGGCAACATTCAGTACTTC
CASSYERSSGRGNIQYF
>TRBV6-1|TRBJ1-5|.|many
TGTGCCAGCAGTCCTTGGGTGCCCAATCAGCCCCAGCATTTT
CASSPWVPNQPQHF
>TRBV28|TRBJ1-6|TRBD1|many
TGTGCCAGCCGCCGACAGGGGTTGTCCTATAATTCACCCCTCCACTTT
CASRRQGLSYNSPLHF
>TRBV5-1|TRBJ1-2|.|.
TGTGCCAGCAGCTCTAACAGGGTCTATGGCTACACCTTC
CASSSNRVYGYTF
>TRBV25-1|TRBJ2-2|.|many
TGTGCCAGCAGTGAATGGGACGGCAACACCGGGGAGCTGTTTTTT
CASSEWDGNTGELFF
>TRBV7-9|TRBJ1-4|.|few
TGTGCCAGCAGTATCGCGGTTCATGAAAAACTGTTTTTT
CASSIAVHEKLFF
>TRBV20-1|TRBJ2-1|.|many
TGCAGTGCTAGAGGGGGTTTCGACTACAATGAGCAGTTCTTC
CSARGGFDYNEQFF
>TRBV11-1|TRBJ2-2|.|many
TGTGCCAGCAGCTTAGCTGGTACACTTTTCACCGGGGAGCTGTTTTTT
CASSLAGTLFTGELFF
>TRBV15|TRBJ1-2|.|many
TGTGCCAACAACTGCAGAGTCGACCCAGGGTCCGGCTACACCTTC
CANNCRVDPGSGYTF
>TRBV7-2|TRBJ1-6|.|.
TGTGCCAGCACCTTCAGGGCGTATAATTCACCCCTCCACTTT
CASTFRAYNSPLHF
>TRBV2|TRBJ2-7|TRBD1|many
TGTGCCAGCAGTGTGGACAATACCGGGACAGGGGGCTCACGGGACTTC
CASSVDNTGTGGSRDF
>TRBV28|TRBJ2-7|TRBD1|many
TGTGCCAGCAGTCATGGACAGGGGGCCTCCTACGAGCAGTACTTC
CASSHGQGASYEQYF
>TRBV18|TRBJ2-7|TRBD1|.
TGTGCCAGCTCAGACAGGGGGCAGTTCTACGAGCAGTACTTC
CASSDRGQFYEQYF
>TRBV20-1|TRBJ2-7|.|many
TGCAGTGCTAGACCAAAGGCCATCACCTACGAGCAGTACTTC
CSARPKAITYEQYF
>TRBV20-1|TRBJ2-7|.|.
TGCAGTGCCAGAAACCTTCAGGCGGCACACTCTTACGAGCAGTACTTC
CSARNLQAAHSYEQYF
>TRBV20-1|TRBJ2-7|TRBD2|few
TGCAGTGCTAGAGATATCCTAGCGGGAGGAGTGACCTACGAGCAGTACTTC
CSARDILAGGVTYEQYF